The 25 T cell receptor beta chains in this list originate from one sample, sequenced in a study of blood T cell repertoires in COVID-19. The protocol was immunoSEQ multiplex PCR, while the TCRdb copy is restricted to in-frame clones and leaves out a portion. The sample has 200,000 to 250,000 clones; around 90% are singletons. Sequenced material: PBMCs or T cells enriched from blood (not recorded which). The receptors here all came from a man aged 25 to 40 who had recovered from COVID-19.

The chain employs TRBV5-1 and TRBJ1-1; D uncertain. The CDR3 runs to 17 residues. Per the germline V gene, CDR1 is SGHRS and CDR2 is YFSETQ. With 0 bases removed from V and 4 bases from J, the gap between germline ends came to 19 bases. The DNA for the CDR3 is TGCGCCAGCAGCTTGGCCAAATTCGCGAGGTTACCCACTGAAGCTTTCTTT. It specifies CASSLAKFARLPTEAFF.

V and J are TRBV10-2 and TRBJ1-5; D is unclear. This CDR3 has 12 amino acids. Per the germline V gene, CDR1 is WSHSY and CDR2 is SAAADI. Trimming took 2 bases from V and 9 from J, leaving 8 bases between them. The CDR3 protein is CASSEGVGPQHF. CDR3 DNA sequence: TGCGCCAGCAGTGAGGGTGTCGGGCCCCAGCATTTT.

The chain combines TRBV6-8 with TRBJ1-5; weak D call: TRBD1 (5 bases). CDR3 length: 17 residues. Trimming stripped 7 bases from V and 3 bases from J, with 22 bases between. Germline CDR1 MNHGY, CDR2 SAAAGT. This CDR3 is CASIGPELWGVNQPQHF. The CDR3 coding sequence is TGTGCCAGCATAGGGCCCGAGTTGTGGGGGGTCAATCAGCCCCAGCATTTT.

V and J are TRBV27 and TRBJ2-7; 12 bases map to TRBD2. Trimming took 2 bases from V and 4 from J; bases not matched to a gene: 9. The germline gives CDR1 MNHEY, CDR2 SMNVEV (reference sequence). This CDR3 comprises 17 residues. DNA for the CDR3: TGTGCCAGCAGTTTACCCCTAGCGGGAGGGAGGGGATACGAGCAGTACTTC. Protein sequence: CASSLPLAGGRGYEQYF.

The chain employs TRBV15 and TRBJ1-5; D gene ambiguous. There are 15 residues in the CDR3. Trimming took off 1 base at V and 3 bases at J, with 10 bases between the two ends. CDR1 and CDR2 from the germline V gene are LNHNV and YYDKDF (reference sequence). The CDR3 loop is CATSRVGQDNQPQHF. CDR3 coding DNA: TGTGCCACCAGCAGAGTGGGTCAGGACAATCAGCCCCAGCATTTT.

This chain joins TRBV5-4 and TRBJ2-7; tentative D call: TRBD1 (5 bases). Trimming stripped 3 bases from V and 10 bases from J, with 20 bases between. The CDR3 contains 14 residues. Germline assignment: CDR1 SGHNT and CDR2 YYREEE (reference sequence). The chain's CDR3 is CASSSGADMRSQYF. The CDR3, as DNA: TGTGCCAGCAGCTCTGGGGCGGATATGAGAAGTCAGTACTTC.

V is TRBV5-1 and J is TRBJ1-3; D possibly corresponds to TRBD1 (5 bases). Germline CDR1 reads SGHRS; CDR2 reads YFSETQ. V lost 4 bases and J lost 4, with 12 bases in between. CDR3 length: 14 residues. As DNA, the CDR3 is TGCGCCAGCAGCGCCCAGGGCCCCGGAAACACCATATATTTT. The encoded protein is CASSAQGPGNTIYF.

This chain joins TRBV5-1 and TRBJ2-3; 7 bases agree with TRBD2. V was clipped by 4 bases and J by 1 base; unmatched bases: 12. Germline CDR1 SGHRS, CDR2 YFSETQ. The length of the CDR3 is 17 residues. This CDR3 reads CASSQAQGLLRTDTQYF. CDR3 DNA: TGCGCCAGCAGCCAAGCCCAGGGACTACTTCGCACAGATACGCAGTATTTT.

This chain connects TRBV4-3 to TRBJ1-2, with D unclear. Per the germline V gene, CDR1 is LGHNA and CDR2 is YSLEER. This CDR3 comprises 17 residues. Between the trimmed V and J ends, which lost 3 bases and 0 bases, there was a span of 17 bases. DNA for the CDR3: TGCGCCAGCAGCCACTCCTCCCAGACACGAGCTAACTATGGCTACACCTTC. Amino acids: CASSHSSQTRANYGYTF.

The chain combines TRBV5-4 with TRBJ1-6, with TRBD1 as a possible D gene (5 bases). Trimming took off 6 bases at V and 9 bases at J, with 19 bases between the two ends. Germline assignment: CDR1 SGHNT and CDR2 YYREEE (reference sequence). This CDR3 contains 15 residues. The CDR3, as DNA: TGTGCCAGCACCAAAAGTCTGGGGCTCGGTTCACCCCTCCACTTT. Its protein product is CASTKSLGLGSPLHF. Variable domain in full (rest from reference TRBV5-4 and TRBJ1-6): ETGVTQSPTHLIKTRGQQVTLRCSSQSGHNTVSWYQQALGQGPQFIFQYYREEENGRGNFPPRFSGLQFPNYSSELNVNALELDDSALYLCASTKSLGLGSPLHFGNGTRLTVT.

J is TRBJ1-2 and V is TRBV7-2, with D uncertain. Trimming left V 5 bases short and J 7 bases short, with 14 bases between. CDR1 is SGHTA and CDR2 is FQGNSA in the germline V gene. This CDR3 is built from 13 residues. The CDR3 DNA reads TGTGCCAGCAGCCCAACGAGTCCGGGTGGCTACACCTTC. It translates to CASSPTSPGGYTF. Full variable domain (missing parts from reference TRBV7-2 and TRBJ1-2): GAGVSQSPSNKVTEKGKDVELRCDPISGHTALYWYRQSLGQGLEFLIYFQGNSAPDKSGLPSDRFSAERTGGSVSTLTIQRTQQEDSAVYLCASSPTSPGGYTFGSGTRLTVV.

The chain joins TRBV5-4 to TRBJ1-5; D gene unclear. The length of the CDR3 is 13 residues. Germline-derived CDR1 and CDR2 are SGHNT and YYREEE (reference sequence). V gave up 0 bases and J gave up 7 bases, with 8 bases separating them. CDR3 region: CASSLDGLQPQHF. CDR3 bases: TGTGCCAGCAGCTTGGACGGGTTGCAGCCCCAGCATTTT.

The gene calls are TRBV7-2 and TRBJ2-1; 9 nucleotides agree with TRBD1. The CDR3 totals 14 residues. Germline trimming cut 3 bases from V and 9 bases from J; bases unmatched to any gene: 6. Germline V CDR1 and CDR2: SGHTA, FQGNSA. The CDR3 sequence: CASSLGQGASEQFF. CDR3 DNA: TGTGCCAGCAGCTTGGGACAGGGCGCAAGTGAGCAGTTCTTC. Drawing the rest from reference TRBV7-2 and TRBJ2-1, the complete variable domain is GAGVSQSPSNKVTEKGKDVELRCDPISGHTALYWYRQSLGQGLEFLIYFQGNSAPDKSGLPSDRFSAERTGGSVSTLTIQRTQQEDSAVYLCASSLGQGASEQFFGPGTRLTVL.

The table lists this clone with a few counts. The V gene is TRBV4-1, the J gene TRBJ1-2; 9 bases match TRBD1. CDR1 MGHRA and CDR2 YSYEKL come from the germline V gene. The CDR3 is 13 residues long. J gave up 9 bases and V 2 bases, and 4 bases lay outside the gene matches. As DNA, the CDR3 is TGCGCCAGCAGCCAACCGGGACAGGGAAGCTACACCTTC. Protein: CASSQPGQGSYTF.

J is TRBJ1-3 and V is TRBV25-1; 7 bases agree with TRBD1. The CDR3 extends over 16 amino acids. V shed 5 bases, J shed 1 base, and the junction held 8 bases outside the gene matches. Germline-derived CDR1 and CDR2 are MGHDK and SYGVNS. The CDR3 is CASSPTGAFSGNTIYF. CDR3 bases: TGTGCCAGCAGTCCTACAGGGGCGTTTTCTGGAAACACCATATATTTT.

The rearrangement joins TRBV2 to TRBJ1-1; TRBD1 is a possible D gene (5 bases). The ends were cut back, 6 bases at V and 1 base at J, with 15 bases in the middle. The CDR3 length is 15 residues. Germline V lookup: CDR1 SNHLY, CDR2 FYNNEI. CDR3 loop: CASRVVGDWNTEAFF. The DNA of the CDR3 is TGTGCCAGCAGGGTTGTAGGGGATTGGAACACTGAAGCTTTCTTT.

The chain has TRBV6-4 and TRBJ1-3, with 7 bases identical to TRBD1. Per germline, CDR1 MRHNA and CDR2 SNTAGT. The V gene end was trimmed by 3 bases and the J gene end by 9 bases; junction bases not matched to a gene: 5. The CDR3 is 13 amino acids. DNA for the CDR3: TGTGCCAGCAGTGAGAAAGAGGGGGCCACCATATATTTT. This codes for CASSEKEGATIYF.

The rearrangement links TRBV6-4 to TRBJ1-3; 7 nucleotides match TRBD1. The CDR3 runs to 14 residues. J gave up 2 bases and V 6 bases, and 4 bases lay outside the gene matches. Germline values: CDR1 MRHNA, CDR2 SNTAGT. The CDR3 DNA sequence: TGTGCCAGCAGGGCCGACAGGGCTGGAAACACCATATATTTT. Translation gives CASRADRAGNTIYF.

V and J are TRBV9 and TRBJ2-5, with 8 bases matching TRBD2. In germline, CDR1 is SGDLS, CDR2 YYNGEE. This CDR3 comprises 13 residues. V dropped 0 bases and J dropped 5; count of bases not matched to a gene: 0. CDR3 coding DNA: TGTGCCAGCAGCGTAGGCGGGGGGGAGACCCAGTACTTC. Encoded protein: CASSVGGGETQYF.

V gene TRBV6-5 combines with J gene TRBJ1-1, with 8 bases matching TRBD1. The CDR3 consists of 14 residues. The junction had 8 bases not matched to a gene; V was cut back by 6 bases and J by 5 bases. Looked up from germline, CDR1 is MNHEY and CDR2 is SVGAGI. CDR3 loop: CASSKRTGWTEAFF. DNA of the CDR3: TGTGCCAGCAGCAAGAGGACAGGGTGGACTGAAGCTTTCTTT.

The chain links TRBV30 to TRBJ2-1; D perhaps matches TRBD2 (7 bases). CDR1 and CDR2 from the germline V gene are GTSNPN and SVGIG (reference sequence). The V and J ends lost 0 bases and 10 bases respectively, with 16 bases between them. The CDR3 covers 14 residues. CDR3 region: CAWSVLRGGTEQFF. The CDR3 DNA sequence: TGTGCCTGGAGTGTACTGAGGGGGGGGACGGAGCAGTTCTTC.

DNA for the CDR3: TGTGCCAGCAGCCAAAGCGGGCCTACGCAGTATTTT. It translates to CASSQSGPTQYF. J is TRBJ2-3 and V is TRBV3-1 (or the pseudogene TRBV3-2); weak D call: TRBD2 (6 bases). CDR1 LGHDT and CDR2 YNNKEL come from the germline V gene (reference sequence). This CDR3 has 12 amino acids. The V gene lost 2 bases and the J gene lost 8 bases, with 8 bases spanning the gap.

DNA for the CDR3: TGTGCCAGCTCACCGGGGGGACAGGGGTACCAGCCCCAGCATTTT. This encodes CASSPGGQGYQPQHF. V and J are TRBV18 and TRBJ1-5, with 10 bases lining up with TRBD1. The CDR3 runs to 15 residues. Unmatched junction bases numbered 6, after V lost 3 bases and J lost 7 bases. The germline CDR1 and CDR2 sequences are KGHSH and LQKENI.

The V call is TRBV7-2, the J call TRBJ2-5, with D maybe TRBD1 (6 bases). Per germline, CDR1 SGHTA and CDR2 FQGNSA. Trimming shortened V by 5 bases and J by 5 bases, and 18 bases separated the two germline ends. The CDR3 runs 15 residues. This CDR3 is CASSPSGVGVETQYF. DNA of the CDR3: TGTGCCAGCAGCCCATCAGGGGTGGGGGTCGAGACCCAGTACTTC.

This clone turned up a few times. V gene TRBV11-2 combines with J gene TRBJ1-6; D might be TRBD1 (6 bases). Germline V lookup: CDR1 SGHAT, CDR2 FQNNGV. CDR3 length equals 15 residues. Trimming cost V 2 bases and J 10 bases, with 15 bases left between them. The CDR3 spells CASSLIRGGESPLHF. For the CDR3, the DNA is TGTGCCAGCAGCTTAATCAGGGGAGGGGAGTCACCCCTCCACTTT.